Listed below are T cell receptor beta chains from one sample, sequenced in a study of T cell responses to AZD1222 COVID-19 vaccine. TCRdb's copy holds only in-frame clones and misses some; the assay was immunoSEQ multiplex PCR. The sample shows nearly 110,000 clones, about 85% of them seen only once. The material was peripheral blood, obtained on day 0 of AZD1222 vaccination. The receptors here all came from an adult in good health. CDR3s include the opening cysteine and the closing phenylalanine or tryptophan. Each record gives: CDR3 protein, V gene, J gene.

CDR3aa: CASIGTSGTYEQYF
v_gene: TRBV2
j_gene: TRBJ2-7

CDR3aa: CATADRESSGGTQYF
v_gene: TRBV24-1
j_gene: TRBJ2-3

CDR3aa: CASRQTTSTNEKLFF
v_gene: TRBV21-1
j_gene: TRBJ1-4

CDR3aa: CASSLRGSDLEQYF
v_gene: TRBV11-3
j_gene: TRBJ2-7

CDR3aa: CASSLLYEQYF
v_gene: TRBV2
j_gene: TRBJ2-7

CDR3aa: CASSTRLGSTDTQYF
v_gene: TRBV5-1
j_gene: TRBJ2-3

CDR3aa: CATSRGRQLNTGELFF
v_gene: TRBV15
j_gene: TRBJ2-2

CDR3aa: CAISQTIGPVNTEAFF
v_gene: TRBV10-3
j_gene: TRBJ1-1

CDR3aa: CASSSLRAGVHTEAFF
v_gene: TRBV11-2
j_gene: TRBJ1-1

CDR3aa: CASSELYRVEYEQYF
v_gene: TRBV25-1
j_gene: TRBJ2-7

CDR3aa: CASSLVGVSGFYSPLHF
v_gene: TRBV7-9
j_gene: TRBJ1-6

CDR3aa: CASRIEQGAKNIQYF
v_gene: TRBV6-5
j_gene: TRBJ2-4

CDR3aa: CASSPDTYNSPLHF
v_gene: TRBV5-6
j_gene: TRBJ1-6

CDR3aa: CASSPKPVNTGTGDQPQHF
v_gene: TRBV18
j_gene: TRBJ1-5

CDR3aa: CASSFGQHSNQPQHF
v_gene: TRBV28
j_gene: TRBJ1-5

CDR3aa: CATSDLGGNYGYTF
v_gene: TRBV24-1
j_gene: TRBJ1-2

CDR3aa: CASSPTRLNQETQYF
v_gene: TRBV18
j_gene: TRBJ2-5

CDR3aa: CASSRDTRTYNEQFF
v_gene: TRBV3-1/TRBV3-2
j_gene: TRBJ2-1

CDR3aa: CASSPSSDSPLHF
v_gene: TRBV18
j_gene: TRBJ1-6

CDR3aa: CASRPWWGAILSNQPQHF
v_gene: TRBV10-1
j_gene: TRBJ1-5

CDR3aa: CASSIRVNYGYTF
v_gene: TRBV19
j_gene: TRBJ1-2

CDR3aa: CASSQATGATDTQYF
v_gene: TRBV23-1
j_gene: TRBJ2-3

CDR3aa: CASSFQGMNTEAFF
v_gene: TRBV28
j_gene: TRBJ1-1

CDR3aa: CASSLNLGVRETQYF
v_gene: TRBV7-2
j_gene: TRBJ2-5

CDR3aa: CASSHQGGDSGELFF
v_gene: TRBV5-1
j_gene: TRBJ2-2

CDR3aa: CASSLWGDTEAFF
v_gene: TRBV5-8
j_gene: TRBJ1-1

CDR3aa: CASSLFIGESPLHF
v_gene: TRBV5-6
j_gene: TRBJ1-6

CDR3aa: CASSHAGTVNQPQHF
v_gene: TRBV4-1
j_gene: TRBJ1-5

CDR3aa: CASSQDPGVSPLHF
v_gene: TRBV4-2
j_gene: TRBJ1-6

CDR3aa: CASSLASSGTGELFF
v_gene: TRBV5-1
j_gene: TRBJ2-2

CDR3aa: CASSPQGGATGNTIYF
v_gene: TRBV19
j_gene: TRBJ1-3

CDR3aa: CAISESMGATNEKLFF
v_gene: TRBV10-3
j_gene: TRBJ1-4

CDR3aa: CASSLADTQTYGYTF
v_gene: TRBV7-9
j_gene: TRBJ1-2

CDR3aa: CASGLGQLNQPQHF
v_gene: TRBV12-5
j_gene: TRBJ1-5

CDR3aa: CASSLGAPLYF
v_gene: TRBV12-3/TRBV12-4
j_gene: TRBJ2-7

CDR3aa: CATAKRENQPQHF
v_gene: TRBV24-1
j_gene: TRBJ1-5

CDR3aa: CASSLGLGTNTEAFF
v_gene: TRBV5-4
j_gene: TRBJ1-1

CDR3aa: CASRRWGEDQPQHF
v_gene: TRBV6-1
j_gene: TRBJ1-5

CDR3aa: CASSFESEKLFF
v_gene: TRBV5-1
j_gene: TRBJ1-4

CDR3aa: CASSGQGQETQYF
v_gene: TRBV6-4
j_gene: TRBJ2-5

CDR3aa: CASSQDSPGHLGGELFF
v_gene: TRBV4-3
j_gene: TRBJ2-2

CDR3aa: CSVRESSYNSPLHF
v_gene: TRBV29-1
j_gene: TRBJ1-6

CDR3aa: CASSLLMGGTGELFF
v_gene: TRBV7-2
j_gene: TRBJ2-2

CDR3aa: CASLTGVGEQYF
v_gene: TRBV21-1
j_gene: TRBJ2-7

CDR3aa: CASRPGVGNEQYF
v_gene: TRBV12-3/TRBV12-4
j_gene: TRBJ2-7

CDR3aa: CASSWGPSGGTTDTQYF
v_gene: TRBV5-1
j_gene: TRBJ2-3

CDR3aa: CASSQDRGTAQETQYF
v_gene: TRBV14
j_gene: TRBJ2-5

CDR3aa: CASSRGQGSNNEQFF
v_gene: TRBV7-7
j_gene: TRBJ2-1

CDR3aa: CASSQGHSNQPQHF
v_gene: TRBV7-2
j_gene: TRBJ1-5

CDR3aa: CASSIGTHRSYNEQFF
v_gene: TRBV19
j_gene: TRBJ2-1

CDR3aa: CASSLDRRNTEAFF
v_gene: TRBV14
j_gene: TRBJ1-1

CDR3aa: CAWSGPGAGEKLFF
v_gene: TRBV30
j_gene: TRBJ1-4

CDR3aa: CASSSTGQGYGYTF
v_gene: TRBV5-1
j_gene: TRBJ1-2

CDR3aa: CASRVRGRMNTEAFF
v_gene: TRBV27
j_gene: TRBJ1-1

CDR3aa: CASRQPVSPPGNTIYF
v_gene: TRBV28
j_gene: TRBJ1-3

CDR3aa: CASSEGGTSTDTQYF
v_gene: TRBV6-4
j_gene: TRBJ2-3

CDR3aa: CASSQETGGHKNEKLFF
v_gene: TRBV4-3
j_gene: TRBJ1-4

CDR3aa: CASSFQDNSYEQYF
v_gene: TRBV4-2
j_gene: TRBJ2-7